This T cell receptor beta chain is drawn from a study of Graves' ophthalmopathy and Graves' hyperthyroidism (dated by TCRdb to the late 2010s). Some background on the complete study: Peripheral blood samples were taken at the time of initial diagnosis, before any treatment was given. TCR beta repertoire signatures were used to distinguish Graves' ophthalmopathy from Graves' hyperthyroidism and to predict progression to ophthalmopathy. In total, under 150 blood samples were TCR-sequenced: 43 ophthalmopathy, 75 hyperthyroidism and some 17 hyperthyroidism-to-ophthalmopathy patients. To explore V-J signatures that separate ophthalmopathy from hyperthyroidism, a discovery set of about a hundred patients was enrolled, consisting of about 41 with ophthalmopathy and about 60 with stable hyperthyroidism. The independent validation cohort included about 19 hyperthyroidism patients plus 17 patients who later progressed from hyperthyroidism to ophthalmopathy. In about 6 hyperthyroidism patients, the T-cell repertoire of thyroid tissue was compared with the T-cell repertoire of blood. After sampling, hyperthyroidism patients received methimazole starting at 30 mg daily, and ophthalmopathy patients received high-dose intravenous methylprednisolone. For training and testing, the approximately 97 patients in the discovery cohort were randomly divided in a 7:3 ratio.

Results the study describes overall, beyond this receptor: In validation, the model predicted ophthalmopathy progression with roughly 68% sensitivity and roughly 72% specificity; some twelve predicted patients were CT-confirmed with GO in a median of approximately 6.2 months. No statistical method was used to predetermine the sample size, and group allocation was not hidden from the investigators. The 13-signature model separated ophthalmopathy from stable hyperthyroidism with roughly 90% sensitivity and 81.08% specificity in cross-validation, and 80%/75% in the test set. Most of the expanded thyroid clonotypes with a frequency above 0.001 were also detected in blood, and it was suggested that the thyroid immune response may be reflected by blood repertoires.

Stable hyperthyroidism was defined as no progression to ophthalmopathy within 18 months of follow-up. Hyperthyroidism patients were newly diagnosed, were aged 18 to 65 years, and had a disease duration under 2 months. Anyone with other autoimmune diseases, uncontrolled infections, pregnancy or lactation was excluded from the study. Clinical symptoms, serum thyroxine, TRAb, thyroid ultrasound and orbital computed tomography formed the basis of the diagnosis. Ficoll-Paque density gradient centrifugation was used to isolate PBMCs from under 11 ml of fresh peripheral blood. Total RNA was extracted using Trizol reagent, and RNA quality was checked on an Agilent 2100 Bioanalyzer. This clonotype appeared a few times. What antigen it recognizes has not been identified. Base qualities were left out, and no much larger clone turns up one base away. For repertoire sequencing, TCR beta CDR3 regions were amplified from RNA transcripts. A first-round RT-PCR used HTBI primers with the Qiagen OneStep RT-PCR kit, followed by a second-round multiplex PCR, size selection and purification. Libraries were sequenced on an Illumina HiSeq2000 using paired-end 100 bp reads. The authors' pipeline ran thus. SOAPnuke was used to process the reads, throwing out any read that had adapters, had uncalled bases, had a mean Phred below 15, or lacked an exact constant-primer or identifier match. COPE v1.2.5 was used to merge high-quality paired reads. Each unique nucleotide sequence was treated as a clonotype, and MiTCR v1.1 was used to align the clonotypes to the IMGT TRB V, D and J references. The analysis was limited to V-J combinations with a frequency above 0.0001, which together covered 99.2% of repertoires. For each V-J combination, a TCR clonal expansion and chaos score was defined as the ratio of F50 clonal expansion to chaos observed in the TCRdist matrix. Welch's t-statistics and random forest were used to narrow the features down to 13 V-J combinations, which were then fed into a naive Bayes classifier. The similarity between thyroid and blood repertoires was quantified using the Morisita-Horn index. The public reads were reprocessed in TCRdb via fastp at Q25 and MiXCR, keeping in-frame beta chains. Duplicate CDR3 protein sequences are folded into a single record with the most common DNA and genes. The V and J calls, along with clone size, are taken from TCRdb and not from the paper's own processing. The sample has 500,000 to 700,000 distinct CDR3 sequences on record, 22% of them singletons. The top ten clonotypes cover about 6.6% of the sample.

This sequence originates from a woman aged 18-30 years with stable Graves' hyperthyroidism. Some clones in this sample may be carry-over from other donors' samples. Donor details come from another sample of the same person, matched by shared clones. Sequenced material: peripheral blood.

The nucleotides are TGTGCCAGCAGTTTGGGGAGGGACACTAACTATGGCTACACCTTC. Its protein product is CASSLGRDTNYGYTF. The chain joins TRBV27 to TRBJ1-2, with TRBD1 perhaps the D gene, on 6 matching bases. There are 15 amino acids in the CDR3, from cysteine to phenylalanine inclusive. Just the 45-base CDR3 DNA is kept, in frame starting at base 1. The germline V gene (reference sequence) specifies MNHEY as CDR1 and SMNVEV as CDR2. V drops 3 bases and J drops 0 bases, leaving 11 bases in between.